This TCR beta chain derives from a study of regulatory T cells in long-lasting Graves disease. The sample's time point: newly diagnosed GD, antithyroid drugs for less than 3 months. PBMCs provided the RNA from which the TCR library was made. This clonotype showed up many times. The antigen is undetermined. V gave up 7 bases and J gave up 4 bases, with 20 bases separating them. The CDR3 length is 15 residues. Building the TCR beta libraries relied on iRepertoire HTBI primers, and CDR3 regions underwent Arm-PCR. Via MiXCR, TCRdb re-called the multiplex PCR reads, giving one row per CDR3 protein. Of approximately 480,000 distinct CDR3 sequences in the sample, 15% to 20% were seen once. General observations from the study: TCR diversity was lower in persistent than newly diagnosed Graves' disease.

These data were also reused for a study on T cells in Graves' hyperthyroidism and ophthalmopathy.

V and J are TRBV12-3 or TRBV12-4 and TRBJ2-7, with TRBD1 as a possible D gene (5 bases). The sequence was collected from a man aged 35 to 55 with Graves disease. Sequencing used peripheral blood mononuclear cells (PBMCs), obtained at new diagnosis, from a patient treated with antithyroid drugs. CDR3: CASKPTAPVMYEQYF. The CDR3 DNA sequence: TGTGCCAGCAAACCGACAGCCCCGGTTATGTACGAGCAGTACTTC.